This T cell receptor beta chain comes out of a study of cytomegalovirus exposure and HLA in healthy donors. On the study more broadly: Early release data held 75 million to 90 million unique TCRs from HLA-typed donors. The study placed around 85% of its approximately 400 genotyped donors in the Caucasian-associated ancestry cluster.

Study-wide findings and caveats: It emerged from a later analysis that several of the most significant clusters appeared to be linked to common viral pathogens. Overall, approximately 180 TCR beta chains were annotated as cytomegalovirus-associated.

The CDR3 covers 13 residues. V was pared by 6 bases and J by 3 bases, with 4 bases of the junction left unmatched. Germline CDR1 MNHEY, CDR2 SVGAGI. Turning to this clone: Its antigen is undetermined. Other DNA sequences in the same sample also yield this CDR3.

This PCR relied on a set of 60 Vbeta primers and 13 Jbeta primers. Produced via immunoSEQ multiplex PCR; TCRdb's table is partial and in-frame only. The sample lists under 150,000 clones, around 84% seen once, with 2.7% in the top ten. This chain joins TRBV6-5 and TRBJ1-2; 7 bases align to TRBD1. The sequenced sample was PBMCs. This TCR was recovered from a man in his fifties or sixties in good health and CMV-seronegative. This CDR3 is CASSPGTDYGYTF. The CDR3 coding sequence is TGTGCCAGCAGCCCCGGGACAGACTATGGCTACACCTTC.